The 25 T cell receptor beta chains below come from one sample, sequenced in a study of blood T cell repertoires in COVID-19 (TCRdb year 2020). The library was generated by the immunoSEQ multiplex PCR assay. The immuneACCESS repertoire file appears here via TCRdb, limited to in-frame rearrangements. These files lack a portion of the clones; in checked studies, under half of the deficit traces to unresolved V genes, and the cause of the others is not known. For this sample the table gives about 170,000 clones, of which 85% to 95% were detected only once. Clones ranked in the top ten supply roughly 4.4% of the sample. The sample was peripheral blood. The receptors originated from a woman aged 45-60 years with acute or convalescent COVID-19.

The V gene is TRBV19, the J gene TRBJ1-2; a weak D match, TRBD1 (6 bases). This CDR3 is 12 amino acids long. Trimming took 3 bases from V and 8 from J, leaving 10 bases between them. From germline, CDR1 is LNHDA and CDR2 SQIVND (reference sequence). The CDR3 DNA reads as TGTGCCAGTAGTATGGCAGGGGTCGGCTACACCTTC. It codes for CASSMAGVGYTF.

The CDR3 DNA is TGCGCCAGCAGCTTGGTTTTGACAGGGAGTGGAAACACCGGGGAGCTGTTTTTT. It yields the protein CASSLVLTGSGNTGELFF. The chain links TRBV5-1 to TRBJ2-2; 7 bases are shared with TRBD1. The CDR3 is 18 residues long. CDR1 and CDR2 from the germline V gene are SGHRS and YFSETQ. The ends lost 0 bases at V and 2 bases at J; junction bases unmatched: 10.

V gene TRBV7-9 combines with J gene TRBJ2-7; 8 bases map to TRBD2. After removal of 4 bases from V and 0 bases from J, the junction contained 2 bases not matched to a gene. There are 14 residues in the CDR3. CDR1 is SEHNR, CDR2 FQNEAQ, per germline (reference sequence). Written as DNA, the CDR3 is TGTGCCAGCAGCTCCGGGACTAGCTCCTACGAGCAGTACTTC. It specifies CASSSGTSSYEQYF.

The V gene is TRBV19, the J gene TRBJ2-2, with 8 bases that match TRBD2. This CDR3 region has 15 residues. Germline assignment: CDR1 LNHDA and CDR2 SQIVND (reference sequence). The V and J ends lost 5 bases and 6 bases, in that order; junction bases with no gene match: 8. CDR3 bases: TGTGCCAGTAGTCTTAGCGGGGAAGGTTCCGGGGAGCTGTTTTTT. This codes for CASSLSGEGSGELFF.

The V gene is TRBV6-5, the J gene TRBJ1-5; 8 nucleotides align to TRBD1. After removal of 5 bases from V and 7 bases from J, the junction contained 4 bases not matched to a gene. Germline V gene lookup returns CDR1 MNHEY and CDR2 SVGAGI. The CDR3 covers 13 residues. This chain's CDR3 is CASSQGARQPQHF. Here the CDR3 DNA reads TGTGCCAGCAGTCAGGGGGCACGGCAGCCCCAGCATTTT.

The rearrangement uses TRBV6-2 or TRBV6-3 and TRBJ1-1; no definite D call. CDR1 and CDR2 (germline): MNHEY, SVGEGT. Between the trimmed V and J ends, which lost 2 bases and 6 bases, there was a span of 13 bases. The CDR3 spans 14 residues. CDR3 sequence reads: CASSYGSQNAEAFF. CDR3 coding DNA: TGTGCCAGCAGTTACGGCAGTCAAAACGCTGAAGCTTTCTTT.

The V and J genes are TRBV6-1 and TRBJ1-5; unclear D gene. The CDR3 has 15 amino acids. Trimming removed 2 bases at V and 0 bases at J, with 8 bases between. Germline V gene sequence: CDR1 MNHNS, CDR2 SASEGT. CDR3 loop: CASSEYSYSNQPQHF. The CDR3 bases are TGTGCCAGCAGTGAATACAGCTATAGCAATCAGCCCCAGCATTTT.

In regard to this clone: Mismatch with germline at one junction end may stem from a read error. The J gene is TRBJ2-1, the V gene TRBV7-7; D not resolved. The CDR3 extends over 16 amino acids. Germline lookup yields CDR1 SSHAT and CDR2 FNYEAQ (reference sequence). Here the CDR3 reads CASSLDAESSYNEQFF. The CDR3 nucleotides are TGTGCTAGCAGCTTAGACGCAGAAAGCTCCTACAATGAGCAGTTCTTC.

The chain recombines TRBV7-9 with TRBJ1-5; D is perhaps TRBD1 (6 bases). The CDR3 is 17 residues long. Germline V gene data show CDR1 as SEHNR and CDR2 as FQNEAQ (reference sequence). Trimming took off 0 bases at V and 2 bases at J, with 14 bases between the two ends. The CDR3 reads CASSLATGEEGNQPQHF. The CDR3 DNA reads TGTGCCAGCAGCTTAGCGACAGGCGAGGAAGGCAATCAGCCCCAGCATTTT.

This chain connects TRBV6-7 to TRBJ1-6; 9 nucleotides align to TRBD1. TRBV6-7 is placed among ORFs of uncertain function. The CDR3 is 14 residues long. The V and J ends lost 9 bases and 9 bases, in that order; junction bases with no gene match: 9. Here the CDR3 DNA reads TGTGCCAGACGACAAGGGACAGGGTCTTCACCCCTCCACTTT. Amino acid sequence: CARRQGTGSSPLHF.

This clone has just a few counts. In DNA, the CDR3 is TGCGCCAGCAGCTTGTCCGTGAGCCTCACTGGAAACACCATATATTTT. Translating gives CASSLSVSLTGNTIYF. The V gene is TRBV5-1, the J gene TRBJ1-3, with D unclear. The CDR3 runs to 16 residues. From germline, CDR1 is SGHRS and CDR2 YFSETQ. Trimming shortened V by 1 base and J by 2 bases, and 13 bases separated the two germline ends.

This clone occurred once. The chain joins TRBV19 to TRBJ1-5, with 8 bases matching TRBD1. With V trimmed by 7 bases and J by 3 bases, 8 bases remained unmatched. The length of the CDR3 is 15 residues. Germline V gene lookup returns CDR1 LNHDA and CDR2 SQIVND (reference sequence). CDR3 nucleotide sequence: TGTGCCAGTAACCCGGACAGGGAACTCAATCAGCCCCAGCATTTT. Translated: CASNPDRELNQPQHF.

The rearrangement links TRBV28 to TRBJ2-7; no reliable D call. Trimming removed 6 bases at V and 7 bases at J, with 13 bases between. CDR1 and CDR2 from the germline V gene are MDHEN and SYDVKM. The CDR3 totals 12 residues. The CDR3 bases are TGTGCCAGCAGAGGCAATTCCGGGGAGCAGTACTTC. The encoded protein is CASRGNSGEQYF.

The J gene is TRBJ1-2, the V gene TRBV4-2; D may be TRBD1 (6 bases). Germline CDR1 is LGHNA and CDR2 is YNFKEQ. The CDR3 is made up of 15 amino acids. The V end was cut by 2 bases, the J end by 2 bases, with 12 bases between. The chain's CDR3 is CASSQRGAQNYGYTF. CDR3 nucleotides: TGTGCCAGCAGCCAACGGGGGGCGCAGAACTATGGCTACACCTTC.

The chain carries TRBV27 and TRBJ1-4; 7 positions match TRBD1. J lost 3 bases, V lost 3 bases, and 7 bases had no gene match. The CDR3 has 16 residues. Germline assignment: CDR1 MNHEY and CDR2 SMNVEV (reference sequence). CDR3: CASSFRQGLANEKLFF. The CDR3 DNA sequence: TGTGCCAGCAGTTTCCGACAGGGCTTGGCTAATGAAAAACTGTTTTTT.

J is TRBJ1-2 and V is TRBV12-3 or TRBV12-4, with TRBD1 identical over 7 bases. This CDR3 comprises 13 residues. The J segment lost 4 bases and the V segment lost 3 bases, leaving 2 bases of the junction unmatched. This chain's CDR3 is CASSFTGAYGYTF. For the CDR3, the DNA is TGTGCCAGCAGTTTTACAGGGGCCTATGGCTACACCTTC.

The chain employs TRBV5-4 and TRBJ2-1; 7 bases line up with TRBD2. This CDR3 spans 13 amino acids. V lost 1 base to trimming and J lost 7 bases; unmatched junction nucleotides: 2. Germline values: CDR1 SGHNT, CDR2 YYREEE (reference sequence). CDR3 DNA sequence: TGTGCCAGCAGCTTGCAGGGAGGGAATGAGCAGTTCTTC. This translates into CASSLQGGNEQFF.

The chain uses TRBV15 and TRBJ2-1; TRBD2 agrees at 8 bases. The germline V gene encodes CDR1 LNHNV and CDR2 YYDKDF (reference sequence). The V and J ends lost 0 bases and 8 bases, in that order; junction bases with no gene match: 12. The CDR3 has 17 residues. CDR3 DNA sequence: TGTGCCACCAGCAGAGAAGGCAGCGGGAGTATTACCCATGAGCAGTTCTTC. Its translation is CATSREGSGSITHEQFF.

The V gene is TRBV3-1 (or the pseudogene TRBV3-2), the J gene TRBJ1-6, with 8 bases that match TRBD1. CDR1 is LGHDT, CDR2 YNNKEL, per germline (reference sequence). The CDR3 length is 17 residues. After removal of 3 bases from V and 8 bases from J, the junction contained 12 bases not matched to a gene. The DNA for the CDR3 is TGTGCCAGCAGCCATCTATACCGGACAGGGTATGATTCACCCCTCCACTTT. Its protein is CASSHLYRTGYDSPLHF.

The chain couples TRBV6-6 to TRBJ2-5; D possibly corresponds to TRBD1 (6 bases). Germline-derived CDR1 and CDR2 are MNHNY and SVGAGI (reference sequence). V lost 0 bases and J lost 5, with 7 bases in between. The CDR3 spans 13 residues. This chain's CDR3 is CASSYSRGETQYF. The CDR3 DNA reads TGTGCCAGCAGTTACTCTAGGGGGGAGACCCAGTACTTC.

This clone was counted a single time. CDR3: CASSTGTGDQPQHF. The CDR3 nucleotides are TGCGCCAGCAGCACGGGGACAGGAGATCAGCCCCAGCATTTT. The chain uses TRBV4-1 and TRBJ1-5; 8 nucleotides match TRBD1. There are 14 residues in the CDR3. Germline loops: CDR1 MGHRA, CDR2 YSYEKL. V lost 5 bases to trimming and J lost 5 bases; unmatched junction nucleotides: 5.

This chain joins TRBV9 and TRBJ1-1, with TRBD1 matching 7 bases. Unmatched junction bases numbered 12, after V lost 3 bases and J lost 4 bases. The germline CDR1 and CDR2 sequences are SGDLS and YYNGEE. The CDR3 loop spans 16 amino acids. The CDR3 reads CASSGRPGTVGTEAFF. The CDR3 DNA sequence: TGTGCCAGCAGCGGGCGTCCCGGGACAGTGGGCACTGAAGCTTTCTTT.

V is TRBV30 and J is TRBJ1-1; 8 nucleotides agree with TRBD1. Losses at the gene ends were 5 bases for V and 5 bases for J; bases not matched to a gene: 10. CDR3 length: 14 amino acids. CDR1 and CDR2 from the germline V gene are GTSNPN and SVGIG (reference sequence). CDR3: CAWRLTGGWTEAFF. The CDR3 DNA reads as TGTGCCTGGCGTCTAACAGGGGGATGGACTGAAGCTTTCTTT.

V gene TRBV20-1 combines with J gene TRBJ1-3; tentative D call: TRBD1 (6 bases). Trimming shortened V by 3 bases and J by 0 bases, and 18 bases separated the two germline ends. Germline CDR1 reads DFQATT; CDR2 reads SNEGSKA (reference sequence). The CDR3 spans 17 residues. CDR3 amino acids: CSASTQTGSYSGNTIYF. DNA of the CDR3: TGCAGTGCTAGTACACAAACAGGGTCATACTCTGGAAACACCATATATTTT.

This chain links TRBV30 with TRBJ1-5; D might be TRBD1 (5 bases). Germline values: CDR1 GTSNPN, CDR2 SVGIG (reference sequence). Trimming removed 4 bases at V and 3 bases at J, with 16 bases between. The length of the CDR3 is 15 residues. CDR3 sequence: CAWKQPGGSNQPQHF. The CDR3 region has the DNA TGTGCCTGGAAACAGCCCGGGGGTTCCAATCAGCCCCAGCATTTT. The full variable domain, rest sourced from reference TRBV30 and TRBJ1-5, is SQTIHQWPATLVQPVGSPLSLECTVEGTSNPNLYWYRQAAGRGLQLLFYSVGIGQISSEVPQNLSASRPQDRQFILSSKKLLLSDSGFYLCAWKQPGGSNQPQHFGDGTRLSIL.